The clone carrying this TCR beta chain was seen once. The same CDR3 also results from other DNA sequences found in this sample. V was clipped by 6 bases and J by 2 bases; unmatched bases: 3. Germline values: CDR1 ENHRY, CDR2 SYGVKD. The CDR3 covers 13 residues. The data derive from a study of blood T cell repertoires in COVID-19. Overall study: Sources were T cells, B-cell-depleted T cells, or PBMCs; the material itself was cDNA or gDNA.

The study assigned cohorts using participant-reported clinical history. Using immunoSEQ multiplex PCR, the repertoire was profiled, and TCRdb retains in-frame clones only, with some absent. The sample holds 200,000 or so clones; 80% to 90% are singletons and the top ten take under 4%. This receptor was identified in a woman aged 18-29 years in a cohort exposed to, infected with or recovered from COVID-19 (not recorded which). Sequencing was performed on PBMCs or T cells enriched from blood (not recorded which). This chain uses TRBV10-3 with TRBJ1-2; 7 bases are a match to TRBD1. The CDR3, as DNA: TGTGCCATCAGGGGGGGACAGAACTATGGCTACACCTTC. Its translation is CAIRGGQNYGYTF.